This T cell receptor beta chain was identified during a study of shared T cell receptors in the human thymus. The table came from immunoSEQ multiplex PCR; TCRdb's copy has only in-frame clones and leaves some out. The sample holds over 450,000 clones, approximately 80% seen once. J gave up 0 bases and V 4 bases, and 6 bases lay outside the gene matches. This CDR3 spans 16 amino acids. The germline V gene has CDR1 MNHEY and CDR2 SVGAGI. The data were also submitted as part of a second study, on human thymus T cells. That study adds: Among the donors, all were healthy Finnish infants having corrective surgery for congenital heart defects. Thymus specimens were resections from corrective heart surgery. Highly overlapping thymic repertoires in unrelated individuals were reported by related research.

Sequencing used thymocytes. V gene TRBV6-5 combines with J gene TRBJ1-1; 9 bases agree with TRBD1. This sequence was found in a boy less than two years old with a congenital heart defect. CDR3 nucleotide sequence: TGTGCCAGCAGTTCCGGGACAGGGTGGGTGAACACTGAAGCTTTCTTT. It is translated as CASSSGTGWVNTEAFF.